This entry lists 23 T cell receptor beta chains sequenced from one sample in a study of blood T cell repertoires in COVID-19. Here immunoSEQ multiplex PCR was the method, and the copy in TCRdb shows in-frame clones only, minus some. In the table there are roughly 43,000 clones, approximately 90% of which are singletons. The sequenced sample consisted of peripheral blood. These TCRs come from a man aged 60-69 years with active COVID-19.

V gene TRBV11-3 combines with J gene TRBJ2-3, with D possibly TRBD2 on 6 matching bases. CDR1 SGHNT and CDR2 YENEEA come from the germline V gene. Between the trimmed V and J ends, which lost 2 bases and 3 bases, there was a span of 12 bases. The CDR3 sequence is 15 residues long. In nucleotides, the CDR3 is TGTGCCAGCAGCTTAAGGCAGACTAGAACAGATACGCAGTATTTT. This gives the protein CASSLRQTRTDTQYF.

The chain combines TRBV5-6 with TRBJ2-7; D possibly corresponds to TRBD1 (6 bases). The CDR3 extends over 13 amino acids. The V gene's germline CDR1 is SGHDT and CDR2 YYEEEE. V was clipped by 3 bases and J by 3 bases, with 10 bases between them. The DNA for the CDR3 is TGTGCCAGCAGCTACAGGGCTCTCTACGAGCAGTACTTC. This sequence encodes CASSYRALYEQYF.

V usage is TRBV2 and J usage is TRBJ2-1; D is perhaps TRBD2 (6 bases). This CDR3 has 12 amino acids. The ends were cut back, 8 bases at V and 9 bases at J, with 14 bases in the middle. Germline V gene data show CDR1 as SNHLY and CDR2 as FYNNEI. The CDR3 DNA reads TGTGCCAGCTGGCCGGGAGTCGGTGAGCAGTTCTTC. Translating gives CASWPGVGEQFF.

The chain has TRBV5-5 and TRBJ1-1, with D maybe TRBD1 (5 bases). The V end lost 0 bases, the J end lost 1 base, and 13 bases lay between the germline ends. Germline V CDR1 and CDR2: SGHKS, YYEKEE (reference sequence). This CDR3 region has 16 residues. The CDR3 DNA follows: TGTGCCAGCAGCTTGGCCGTCAGAACAGGGAACACTGAAGCTTTCTTT. It encodes CASSLAVRTGNTEAFF.

This chain joins TRBV18 and TRBJ2-7; possibly TRBD1 for D (6 bases). The ends were cut back, 2 bases at V and 4 bases at J, with 15 bases in the middle. CDR3 size: 15 residues. Looked up from germline, CDR1 is KGHSH and CDR2 is LQKENI. CDR3 sequence: CASSPKAGETYEQYF. CDR3 nucleotide sequence: TGTGCCAGCTCACCAAAGGCAGGGGAGACATACGAGCAGTACTTC.

V and J are TRBV24-1 and TRBJ2-2; 9 nucleotides align to TRBD2. Germline CDR1 KGHDR, CDR2 SFDVKD. The junction had 9 bases not matched to a gene; V was cut back by 3 bases and J by 5 bases. CDR3 length: 17 amino acids. The CDR3 sequence is CATSDTTSGRRTGELFF. DNA for the CDR3: TGTGCCACCAGTGATACCACGAGCGGGAGGCGAACCGGGGAGCTGTTTTTT.

On this clone: A read error may account for a junction end that differs from germline. The J gene is TRBJ1-3, the V gene TRBV7-9; maybe TRBD1 (6 bases). CDR3 length: 18 amino acids. The germline V gene encodes CDR1 SEHNR and CDR2 FQNEAQ (reference sequence). The CDR3 is CANSRRDKRGLDGNTIYF. CDR3 DNA sequence: TGTGCCAACAGCCGCCGGGACAAAAGAGGCCTGGATGGGAACACCATATATTTT.

This chain uses TRBV12-3 or TRBV12-4 with TRBJ1-1; 7 bases fit TRBD1. The CDR3 is made up of 13 amino acids. V trimming: 6 bases; J trimming: 3 bases; junction bases outside the gene matches: 4. CDR3 sequence (DNA): TGTGCCAGCAGCCTAACAGGGGACACTGAAGCTTTCTTT. This codes for CASSLTGDTEAFF.

This clone was recorded a few times. The genes are TRBV27 and TRBJ2-7; D possibly corresponds to TRBD2 (5 bases). V was pared by 3 bases and J by 5 bases, with 14 bases between. The CDR3 is 14 amino acids. Germline V CDR1 and CDR2: MNHEY, SMNVEV (reference sequence). CDR3 sequence (DNA): TGTGCCAGCAGTTTTTCGAGGGAAATAAACGAGCAGTACTTC. This translates into CASSFSREINEQYF.

This clone was counted only a few times. The rearrangement uses TRBV7-9 and TRBJ1-3; maybe TRBD1 (6 bases). Trimming took 3 bases from V and 0 from J, leaving 9 bases between them. CDR1 is SEHNR and CDR2 is FQNEAQ in the germline V gene (reference sequence). This CDR3 contains 15 residues. CDR3 loop: CASSFGQHSGNTIYF. The CDR3 nucleotides read TGTGCCAGCAGCTTCGGACAGCACTCTGGAAACACCATATATTTT. Full variable domain (outside the CDR3, taken from reference TRBV7-9 and TRBJ1-3): DTGVSQNPRHKITKRGQNVTFRCDPISEHNRLYWYRQTLGQGPEFLTYFQNEAQLEKSRLLSDRFSAERPKGSFSTLEIQRTEQGDSAMYLCASSFGQHSGNTIYFGEGSWLTVV.

This chain uses TRBV24-1 with TRBJ1-1; a weak D match, TRBD1 (5 bases). The CDR3 consists of 15 residues. The V end was cut by 7 bases, the J end by 1 base, with 15 bases between. Germline V gene lookup returns CDR1 KGHDR and CDR2 SFDVKD. The CDR3: CATSSSRGGNTEAFF. The CDR3 coding sequence is TGTGCCACCAGCTCCTCCCGGGGGGGGAACACTGAAGCTTTCTTT.

This sequence joins TRBV10-2 and TRBJ2-7, with a tentative D call TRBD2 (6 bases). CDR1 and CDR2 from the germline V gene are WSHSY and SAAADI. V lost 3 bases to trimming and J lost 3 bases, with 12 bases between them. This CDR3 is built from 14 residues. The CDR3 reads CASSDTGALYEQYF. In DNA form, the CDR3 reads TGCGCCAGCAGTGATACGGGAGCACTCTACGAGCAGTACTTC.

The V call is TRBV9, the J call TRBJ2-1, with TRBD2 identical over 14 bases. This CDR3 is built from 16 residues. With 0 bases clipped from V and 7 bases from J, the junction kept 3 bases outside the gene matches. Per the germline V gene, CDR1 is SGDLS and CDR2 is YYNGEE. CDR3 nucleotides: TGTGCCAGCAGCGTAGGGAGGACTAGCGGGGGGAATGAGCAGTTCTTC. This translates into CASSVGRTSGGNEQFF.

This sequence joins TRBV7-9 and TRBJ1-2; D ambiguous. The V gene's germline CDR1 is SEHNR and CDR2 FQNEAQ (reference sequence). The CDR3 extends over 14 amino acids. V lost 2 bases, J lost 6 bases, and 13 bases lay in between. In DNA, the CDR3 is TGTGCCAGCAGCTTAAGCGCAAATAATCATGGCTACACCTTC. Translated: CASSLSANNHGYTF.

V usage is TRBV5-1 and J usage is TRBJ2-3; 12 bases match TRBD2. CDR3 length: 16 residues. Germline values: CDR1 SGHRS, CDR2 YFSETQ. V trimming: 6 bases; J trimming: 2 bases; junction bases outside the gene matches: 7. The CDR3 nucleotides read TGCGCCAGCACCTCTAGCGGGAGGGGTGTCACAGATACGCAGTATTTT. This codes for CASTSSGRGVTDTQYF.

The rearrangement links TRBV20-1 to TRBJ2-7; no firm D call. Germline CDR1 reads DFQATT; CDR2 reads SNEGSKA (reference sequence). The CDR3 is 14 amino acids. Between the trimmed V and J ends, which lost 3 bases and 1 base, there was a span of 13 bases. The CDR3 loop reads CSASTQALSYEQYF. The CDR3 DNA reads TGCAGTGCTAGTACCCAGGCCTTATCCTACGAGCAGTACTTC.

The chain employs TRBV7-2 and TRBJ1-1; D is unresolved. The CDR3 sequence is 16 residues long. With 1 base removed from V and 4 bases from J, the gap between germline ends came to 16 bases. Germline CDR1 and CDR2: SGHTA and FQGNSA. The CDR3 spells CASSLVFLRGTTEAFF. The CDR3 bases are TGTGCCAGCAGCTTAGTCTTTCTACGGGGAACCACTGAAGCTTTCTTT.

The J gene is TRBJ2-3, the V gene TRBV5-1, with TRBD1 as a possible D gene (6 bases). The length of the CDR3 is 14 residues. Germline V CDR1 and CDR2: SGHRS, YFSETQ. The V gene lost 4 bases and the J gene lost 6 bases, with 15 bases spanning the gap. The CDR3 region is CASSLGATADTQYF. Here the CDR3 DNA reads TGCGCCAGCAGCCTGGGGGCTACCGCTGATACGCAGTATTTT.

The chain links TRBV9 to TRBJ2-3; 11 positions agree with TRBD2. Germline lookup yields CDR1 SGDLS and CDR2 YYNGEE. After removal of 0 bases from V and 0 bases from J, the junction contained 3 bases not matched to a gene. The CDR3 consists of 17 residues. CDR3 sequence reads: CASSVASGGKSTDTQYF. The DNA of the CDR3 is TGTGCCAGCAGCGTAGCTAGCGGGGGGAAAAGCACAGATACGCAGTATTTT.

This clone was counted once. The chain combines TRBV4-1 with TRBJ2-7; 8 bases align to TRBD1. The CDR3 sequence is 15 residues long. The V segment lost 3 bases and the J segment 0 bases; nucleotides outside the gene matches: 4. CDR1 MGHRA and CDR2 YSYEKL come from the germline V gene. DNA for the CDR3: TGCGCCAGCAGCCAGGCGACAGGGGACTCCTACGAGCAGTACTTC. Translated, it gives CASSQATGDSYEQYF.

This chain connects TRBV9 to TRBJ2-3, with 11 bases matching TRBD2. The CDR3 totals 16 residues. Trimming took 3 bases from V and 2 from J; bases not matched to a gene: 5. Germline CDR1 and CDR2: SGDLS and YYNGEE. In DNA form, the CDR3 reads TGTGCCAGCAGCGCCGGGACTAGCGGTTTCACAGATACGCAGTATTTT. This translates into CASSAGTSGFTDTQYF.

This chain joins TRBV7-2 and TRBJ2-5, with TRBD2 matching 7 bases. The V gene end was trimmed by 4 bases and the J gene end by 5 bases; junction bases not matched to a gene: 7. The CDR3 loop spans 14 amino acids. Germline V CDR1 and CDR2: SGHTA, FQGNSA. This CDR3 reads CASSSRTRWETQYF. The CDR3 DNA follows: TGTGCCAGCAGCTCAAGGACTAGGTGGGAGACCCAGTACTTC.

This sequence joins TRBV27 and TRBJ2-3; D perhaps matches TRBD2 (6 bases). Trimming removed 0 bases at V and 3 bases at J, with 10 bases between. CDR1 and CDR2 (germline): MNHEY, SMNVEV (reference sequence). This CDR3 spans 15 amino acids. The CDR3: CASSLSFRETDTQYF. The CDR3 DNA follows: TGTGCCAGCAGTTTATCGTTTCGGGAGACAGATACGCAGTATTTT.